These T cell receptor beta chains were read from a single sample in a study of brain T cells in children with intractable seizures. Clones were sequenced by immunoSEQ multiplex PCR, and TCRdb holds only the in-frame ones, with some missing. Among around 340,000 clones listed, over 90% were seen once. Material: peripheral blood, obtained roughly 5 months after surgery. The receptor source for this set is a boy under two years old with tuberous sclerosis and intractable seizures. Both conserved end residues are part of each CDR3. The order of the fields is V gene, CDR3 protein.

v_gene: TRBV13
CDR3aa: CASSSIGGTDTQYF

v_gene: TRBV27
CDR3aa: CASSLHRDEKLFF

v_gene: TRBV6-5
CDR3aa: CASSLSSNQPQHF

v_gene: TRBV5-1
CDR3aa: CASSLVGEPYEQYF

v_gene: TRBV7-9
CDR3aa: CASSFGTSVNNEQFF

v_gene: TRBV5-6
CDR3aa: CASSSDRGTNEKLFF

v_gene: TRBV25-1
CDR3aa: CASSAGRDFAGELFF

v_gene: TRBV5-6
CDR3aa: CASSLFLVRETQYF

v_gene: TRBV2
CDR3aa: CASTEREGRYEQYF

v_gene: TRBV7-6
CDR3aa: CASSLEAGYNSPLHF

v_gene: TRBV24-1
CDR3aa: CATSAMGRETQYF

v_gene: TRBV6-5
CDR3aa: CASSFRGGGSYEQFF

v_gene: TRBV28
CDR3aa: CASSLWDSNNQPQHF

v_gene: TRBV28
CDR3aa: CASSPHPSSYNEQFF

v_gene: TRBV7-9
CDR3aa: CASSKSWGTGYGYTF

v_gene: TRBV27
CDR3aa: CASSLSGQGAGQPQHF

v_gene: TRBV3-1/TRBV3-2
CDR3aa: CASSQEWGTYRGTYNEQFF

v_gene: TRBV19
CDR3aa: CASSWTGTRGTDTQYF

v_gene: TRBV10-3
CDR3aa: CAISVGGVSYNSPLHF

v_gene: TRBV7-9
CDR3aa: CASSLSVEKLFF

v_gene: TRBV19
CDR3aa: CASSGGGTGPYEQYF

v_gene: TRBV24-1
CDR3aa: CATSGVTQRGIRFNEQFF

v_gene: TRBV19
CDR3aa: CASSIYGVRSYNEQFF

v_gene: TRBV6-7
CDR3aa: CASTRTDSGNTIYF

v_gene: TRBV5-6
CDR3aa: CASSLGLGENTEAFF

v_gene: TRBV27
CDR3aa: CASSPQGDYNSPLHF

v_gene: TRBV11-2
CDR3aa: CASSFQGWSSGNTIYF

v_gene: TRBV27
CDR3aa: CASSPPTGGAYGYTF

v_gene: TRBV3-1/TRBV3-2
CDR3aa: CASSRREDSAYEQYF

v_gene: TRBV30
CDR3aa: CAWSPTGGIYGYTF

v_gene: TRBV30
CDR3aa: CAGGRTAGELFF

v_gene: TRBV6-1
CDR3aa: CASSEAGSSYEQYF

v_gene: TRBV9
CDR3aa: CASSATRLGEGSYEQYF

v_gene: TRBV28
CDR3aa: CASTPRAADTQYF

v_gene: TRBV6-1
CDR3aa: CASSDWTGTDEAFF

v_gene: TRBV5-1
CDR3aa: CASSLGTSGEQYF

v_gene: TRBV19
CDR3aa: CASSIPPGGGTEAFF

v_gene: TRBV5-5
CDR3aa: CASSLWQGARYEQYF

v_gene: TRBV6-2/TRBV6-3
CDR3aa: CASSYIQGSYEQYF

v_gene: TRBV18
CDR3aa: CASSAGLAYNEQFF

v_gene: TRBV10-3
CDR3aa: CAISEDGLNEKLFF

v_gene: TRBV7-8
CDR3aa: CASSLVQGSNYGYTF

v_gene: TRBV30
CDR3aa: CAWSPGGGYEQYF

v_gene: TRBV6-1
CDR3aa: CASSDPGGRNEKLFF

v_gene: TRBV7-9
CDR3aa: CASGQRPYEQYF

v_gene: TRBV9
CDR3aa: CASSTPNEQFF

v_gene: TRBV18
CDR3aa: CASSPRSGGQETQYF

v_gene: TRBV28
CDR3aa: CASSFKLDYLGEQYF

v_gene: TRBV29-1
CDR3aa: CSVGKTGTLNGYTF

v_gene: TRBV5-1
CDR3aa: CASSLEGAGIQYF

v_gene: TRBV27
CDR3aa: CASRTGLTGANVLTF

v_gene: TRBV27
CDR3aa: CASSSLAAQETQYF

v_gene: TRBV11-2
CDR3aa: CASSPLQGVRVSEQYF

v_gene: TRBV24-1
CDR3aa: CATSDWEGPDTQYF